Listed below are T cell receptor beta chains from one sample, sequenced in a study of identical twins. MiXCR was run by TCRdb on the 5' RACE reads, yielding one entry per CDR3 protein. Of hundreds of thousands of distinct CDR3 sequences listed, approximately 13% are singletons. These data also featured in a second study, about yellow fever vaccine responses in identical twins.

Material for sequencing was PBMCs. Receptor source: a woman aged 18-35 years in good health. Both conserved end residues are part of each CDR3. Fields, in order: J gene, D gene, clone size, V gene, CDR3 protein, CDR3 DNA. A D gene is named only where the DNA matches it firmly. Clone size is not always given. Where it is, it says once, few, many or a class for expanded clones.

TRBJ1-2 | - | few | TRBV25-1 | CASSKGYGYTF | TGTGCCAGCAGCAAGGGATATGGCTACACCTTC
TRBJ2-2 | - | - | TRBV5-1 | CASSYQGPSNTGELFF | TGCGCCAGCAGCTACCAGGGGCCCTCGAACACCGGGGAGCTGTTTTTT
TRBJ1-2 | - | - | TRBV12-3/TRBV12-4 | CASSLGQRHGYTF | TGTGCCAGCAGTTTAGGCCAGAGGCATGGCTACACCTTC
TRBJ1-1 | - | many | TRBV5-6 | CASSLDRAGGNTEAFF | TGTGCCAGCAGCTTGGACAGGGCGGGAGGGAACACTGAAGCTTTCTTT
TRBJ2-1 | - | few | TRBV10-3 | CAISEPDRSSYNEQFF | TGTGCCATCAGTGAACCCGACAGAAGCTCCTACAATGAGCAGTTCTTC
TRBJ2-1 | - | many | TRBV12-3/TRBV12-4 | CASSHLGPYGVQFF | TGTGCCAGCAGCCACCTTGGACCATACGGGGTGCAGTTCTTC
TRBJ2-2 | TRBD1 | - | TRBV2 | CASSEIKTGGPTGELFF | TGTGCCAGCAGTGAAATAAAGACAGGGGGCCCCACCGGGGAGCTGTTTTTT
TRBJ2-4 | TRBD2 | many | TRBV3-1 | CASSPASGGAKNIQYF | TGTGCCAGCAGCCCCGCTAGCGGGGGAGCCAAAAACATTCAGTACTTC
TRBJ1-6 | TRBD1 | many | TRBV10-1 | CASSSDRDGNNSPLHF | TGCGCCAGCAGTTCGGACAGGGACGGAAATAATTCACCCCTCCACTTT
TRBJ2-1 | TRBD1 | few | TRBV7-2 | CASSSGQGHYNEQFF | TGTGCCAGCAGCTCGGGACAGGGGCACTACAATGAGCAGTTCTTC
TRBJ2-4 | - | few | TRBV6-5 | CASSYSLENIQYF | TGTGCCAGCAGTTACTCGTTGGAAAACATTCAGTACTTC
TRBJ2-3 | TRBD2 | few | TRBV20-1 | CSADHRVAGGRDTQYF | TGCAGTGCAGACCACAGGGTTGCGGGAGGGAGAGATACGCAGTATTTT
TRBJ2-7 | TRBD2 | few | TRBV9 | CASSDATGTSGREQYF | TGTGCCAGCAGCGACGCCACCGGGACTAGCGGGAGGGAGCAGTACTTC
TRBJ2-1 | TRBD2 | many | TRBV5-1 | CASSGAYSGLAGNNEQFF | TGCGCCAGCAGCGGGGCCTATTCTGGGCTAGCGGGAAACAATGAGCAGTTCTTC
TRBJ2-7 | TRBD2 | few | TRBV20-1 | CSARPRTSNYEQYF | TGCAGTGCCAGACCTAGGACTAGCAACTACGAGCAGTACTTC
TRBJ2-3 | TRBD2 | once | TRBV6-1 | CASSRRSSGGVTSTDTQYF | TGTGCCAGCAGCAGAAGGTCTAGCGGGGGGGTAACTAGCACAGATACGCAGTATTTT
TRBJ1-4 | - | many | TRBV20-1 | CSARDGRQGNEKLFF | TGCAGTGCTAGAGATGGGCGCCAGGGTAATGAAAAACTGTTTTTT
TRBJ2-1 | TRBD2 | many | TRBV5-1 | CASSLGGGDNEQFF | TGCGCCAGCAGCTTGGGCGGGGGGGACAATGAGCAGTTCTTC
TRBJ2-3 | - | few | TRBV14 | CASSSSRGAPTDTQYF | TGTGCCAGCAGTTCAAGTCGCGGAGCCCCCACAGATACGCAGTATTTT
TRBJ2-2 | TRBD2 | - | TRBV14 | CASSSWTSVTGELFF | TGTGCCAGCAGCTCCTGGACTAGCGTCACCGGGGAGCTGTTTTTT
TRBJ2-7 | TRBD2 | few | TRBV20-1 | CSARLAGGSEHF | TGCAGTGCTAGACTAGCGGGAGGGTCGGAACACTTC
TRBJ1-1 | TRBD1 | many | TRBV18 | CASSPVSAGTGAATEAFF | TGTGCCAGCTCACCAGTAAGCGCCGGGACAGGGGCGGCCACTGAAGCTTTCTTT
TRBJ2-3 | TRBD2 | few | TRBV5-1 | CASSWGLAGVKRTDTQYF | TGCGCCAGCAGCTGGGGACTAGCGGGAGTTAAACGCACAGATACGCAGTATTTT
TRBJ2-2 | - | few | TRBV28 | CASRTPGQTFANTGELFF | TGTGCCAGCAGGACACCGGGACAAACTTTCGCGAACACCGGGGAGCTGTTTTTT
TRBJ1-4 | - | few | TRBV7-7 | CASSSSTGPNEKLFF | TGTGCCAGCAGCTCCTCTACAGGGCCTAATGAAAAACTGTTTTTT
TRBJ2-3 | TRBD1 | once | TRBV7-8 | CASSLAGGTGLDTQYF | TGTGCCAGCAGCTTAGCCGGAGGGACAGGGTTAGATACGCAGTATTTT
TRBJ1-6 | TRBD1 | few | TRBV28 | CASTRTGNYNSPLHF | TGTGCCAGCACCCGGACAGGAAACTATAATTCACCCCTCCACTTT
TRBJ2-3 | - | few | TRBV7-8 | CASSLYGPSTDTQYF | TGTGCCAGCAGCTTATATGGACCCAGCACAGATACGCAGTATTTT
TRBJ1-1 | - | - | TRBV14 | CASSQEYSTEAFF | TGTGCCAGCAGCCAAGAATACAGTACTGAAGCTTTCTTT
TRBJ2-7 | - | few | TRBV7-9 | CASSRHAGSPSEQYF | TGTGCCAGCAGCCGCCACGCCGGGAGCCCTAGCGAGCAGTACTTC
TRBJ2-3 | TRBD2 | - | TRBV6-1 | CASTNPSSGLTDTQYF | TGTGCCAGCACCAACCCTTCTAGCGGCCTCACAGATACGCAGTATTTT
TRBJ2-1 | - | few | TRBV6-1 | CASRTTVFYSYNEQFF | TGTGCCAGCAGGACGACAGTCTTCTACTCCTACAATGAGCAGTTCTTC
TRBJ2-4 | - | - | TRBV12-3/TRBV12-4 | CASSLAVGTAKNIQYF | TGTGCCAGCAGTTTAGCTGTGGGGACCGCCAAAAACATTCAGTACTTC
TRBJ2-3 | TRBD2 | many | TRBV5-1 | CASSLGSGGGTDTQYF | TGCGCCAGCAGTCTTGGATCGGGGGGAGGCACAGATACGCAGTATTTT
TRBJ2-1 | - | - | TRBV9 | CASSVIPSSEQFF | TGTGCCAGCAGCGTCATACCGAGCAGTGAGCAGTTCTTC
TRBJ2-1 | - | many | TRBV11-2 | CASSLVSGYNEQFF | TGTGCCAGCAGCTTGGTCTCGGGGTACAATGAGCAGTTCTTC
TRBJ2-5 | - | few | TRBV5-1 | CASSLEVKAETQYF | TGCGCCAGCAGCTTGGAGGTGAAGGCGGAGACCCAGTACTTC
TRBJ2-5 | TRBD1 | - | TRBV20-1 | CSARGGQGPTETQYF | TGCAGTGCTAGGGGAGGACAGGGGCCAACAGAGACCCAGTACTTC
TRBJ2-7 | - | few | TRBV6-1 | CASSLSTVSYEQYF | TGTGCCAGCAGCCTTTCGACAGTATCCTACGAGCAGTACTTC
TRBJ2-4 | - | - | TRBV20-1 | CSAPNRRVPKNIQYF | TGCAGTGCTCCCAATCGGAGGGTCCCCAAAAACATTCAGTACTTC
TRBJ1-5 | - | - | TRBV10-3 | CAISESLGNQPQHF | TGTGCCATCAGTGAGTCGTTGGGCAATCAGCCCCAGCATTTT
TRBJ2-2 | TRBD2 | - | TRBV9 | CASSVSTSGANTGELFF | TGTGCCAGCAGCGTCTCAACTAGCGGGGCGAACACCGGGGAGCTGTTTTTT
TRBJ2-1 | - | - | TRBV11-2 | CASSPGTLGTSYNEQFF | TGTGCCAGCAGCCCCGGGACTCTAGGGACCTCCTACAATGAGCAGTTCTTC
TRBJ1-5 | TRBD1 | many | TRBV12-3/TRBV12-4 | CASRLQGASNQPQHF | TGTGCCAGCAGACTACAGGGGGCTAGCAATCAGCCCCAGCATTTT
TRBJ2-7 | TRBD1 | few | TRBV11-3 | CASSSADRGSYEQYF | TGTGCCAGCAGCTCCGCCGACAGGGGAAGCTACGAGCAGTACTTC
TRBJ2-1 | TRBD1 | many | TRBV7-9 | CASSLLDRYNEQFF | TGTGCCAGCAGCCTCCTGGACAGGTACAATGAGCAGTTCTTC
TRBJ2-2 | TRBD2 | - | TRBV20-1 | CSARVAALYPTSGGYTGELFF | TGCAGTGCTAGAGTGGCGGCCCTTTACCCGACTAGCGGGGGGTACACCGGGGAGCTGTTTTTT
TRBJ2-1 | TRBD2 | - | TRBV4-2 | CASSQGTLSGGSSSYNEQFF | TGTGCCAGCAGCCAAGGGACGCTTAGCGGGGGGTCTAGCTCCTACAATGAGCAGTTCTTC
TRBJ2-2 | - | - | TRBV6-1 | CASSERGTPPTGELFF | TGTGCCAGCAGTGAAAGGGGCACCCCCCCCACCGGGGAGCTGTTTTTT
TRBJ1-2 | - | - | TRBV7-9 | CASSPSKGVLGYTF | TGTGCCAGCAGCCCGAGCAAAGGAGTGCTTGGCTACACCTTC
TRBJ2-1 | - | many | TRBV14 | CASSSLTERNNEQFF | TGTGCCAGCAGTTCCTTAACCGAGCGGAACAATGAGCAGTTCTTC
TRBJ2-1 | TRBD1 | few | TRBV29-1 | CSVGGQGISEQFF | TGCAGCGTTGGGGGACAGGGTATTAGTGAGCAGTTCTTC
TRBJ2-3 | - | - | TRBV6-2/TRBV6-3 | CASSLDIQDTDTQYF | TGTGCCAGCAGTTTGGACATCCAGGACACAGATACGCAGTATTTT
TRBJ2-7 | - | many | TRBV12-3/TRBV12-4 | CASSFYRGDEQYF | TGTGCCAGCAGTTTTTACCGAGGTGACGAGCAGTACTTC
TRBJ2-3 | - | few | TRBV5-1 | CASSTGGAGDTQYF | TGCGCCAGCTCGACTGGGGGGGCAGGAGATACGCAGTATTTT
TRBJ2-7 | TRBD2 | few | TRBV24-1 | CATSDASGGGSYEQYF | TGTGCCACCAGTGACGCTAGCGGAGGCGGGTCCTACGAGCAGTACTTC
TRBJ2-1 | - | - | TRBV3-1 | CASSQERLAREQFF | TGTGCCAGCAGCCAAGAGCGCCTGGCGCGAGAGCAGTTCTTC
TRBJ1-6 | TRBD1 | many | TRBV12-3/TRBV12-4 | CASSLGGQNSPLHF | TGTGCCAGCAGTTTAGGGGGACAGAATTCACCCCTCCACTTT
TRBJ2-4 | - | - | TRBV5-1 | CASSFGGVLNIQYF | TGCGCCAGCAGCTTTGGTGGGGTTCTAAACATTCAGTACTTC
TRBJ1-2 | - | once | TRBV20-1 | CSALKDQRGYTF | TGCAGTGCTTTAAAGGACCAACGTGGCTATACCTTC